The 20 T cell receptor beta chains presented below share a single source sample, sequenced in a study of cytomegalovirus exposure and HLA in healthy donors. A multiplex PCR was run with 60 Vbeta primers and 13 Jbeta primers. Here immunoSEQ multiplex PCR was the method, and the copy in TCRdb shows in-frame clones only, minus some. Its listing shows approximately 120,000 clones. The specimen sequenced was PBMCs. All receptors come from a man aged 30-40 years in good health and CMV-seronegative.

The V and J genes are TRBV2 and TRBJ1-2, with D perhaps matching TRBD1 (6 bases). The CDR3 contains 15 residues. Looked up from germline, CDR1 is SNHLY and CDR2 is FYNNEI. Trimming took off 2 bases at V and 8 bases at J, with 18 bases between the two ends. CDR3 sequence: CASSEMVTGLPGYTF. DNA for the CDR3: TGTGCCAGCAGTGAAATGGTGACAGGATTGCCCGGCTACACCTTC.

The chain joins TRBV2 to TRBJ1-2; D is ambiguous. CDR3 size: 10 residues. V gave up 3 bases and J gave up 7 bases, with 3 bases separating them. Germline CDR1 and CDR2: SNHLY and FYNNEI. The CDR3 region is CASSDGGYTF. The CDR3 coding sequence is TGTGCCAGCAGTGACGGTGGCTACACCTTC.

This chain links TRBV28 with TRBJ2-1; TRBD2 is a possible D gene (6 bases). CDR1 MDHEN and CDR2 SYDVKM come from the germline V gene. CDR3 length: 19 residues. Trimming took off 4 bases at V and 9 bases at J, with 31 bases between the two ends. The CDR3 DNA follows: TGTGCCAGCAGTTCCCTATCCGAACTAGCTCTTCGTACCTTCGCTGAGCAGTTCTTC. Its translation is CASSSLSELALRTFAEQFF.

The CDR3 nucleotides are TGTGCCAGTAGTATGGATTGGGGGGGGAACACTGAAGCTTTCTTT. It is translated as CASSMDWGGNTEAFF. This chain links TRBV19 with TRBJ1-1; a possible D gene is TRBD1 (5 bases). Germline V gene lookup returns CDR1 LNHDA and CDR2 SQIVND (reference sequence). Trimming removed 3 bases at V and 1 base at J, with 12 bases between. CDR3 length equals 15 residues. The full variable domain, completed using reference TRBV19 and TRBJ1-1, is DGGITQSPKYLFRKEGQNVTLSCEQNLNHDAMYWYRQDPGQGLRLIYYSQIVNDFQKGDIAEGYSVSREKKESFPLTVTSAQKNPTAFYLCASSMDWGGNTEAFFGQGTRLTVV.

This chain links TRBV9 with TRBJ1-3, with D maybe TRBD1 (5 bases). CDR1 and CDR2 (germline): SGDLS, YYNGEE. The CDR3 contains 14 residues. With 2 bases removed from V and 8 bases from J, the gap between germline ends came to 14 bases. The CDR3 protein is CASSVSDSRDTIYF. The CDR3 DNA sequence: TGTGCCAGCAGCGTGAGCGACAGCCGGGACACCATATATTTT.

The chain links TRBV4-2 to TRBJ2-1; a weak D match, TRBD1 (5 bases). Trimming shortened V by 4 bases and J by 0 bases, and 10 bases separated the two germline ends. The CDR3 runs 15 residues. CDR1 and CDR2 from the germline V gene are LGHNA and YNFKEQ. CDR3 in DNA: TGTGCCAGCAGCCCGAATACAGGCTCCTACAATGAGCAGTTCTTC. Translated: CASSPNTGSYNEQFF.

The rearrangement uses TRBV10-3 and TRBJ1-6, with D unresolved. This CDR3 is 13 amino acids long. The V and J ends lost 7 bases and 0 bases respectively, with 4 bases between them. Germline CDR1 is ENHRY and CDR2 is SYGVKD. CDR3 residues: CAIKSSYNSPLHF. Written as DNA, the CDR3 is TGTGCCATCAAGAGCTCCTATAATTCACCCCTCCACTTT.

The genes are TRBV11-2 and TRBJ2-5; 12 nucleotides agree with TRBD1. In germline, CDR1 is SGHAT, CDR2 FQNNGV. J lost 4 bases, V lost 5 bases, and 8 bases had no gene match. This CDR3 spans 16 amino acids. CDR3 sequence reads: CASSPGDRGLGETQYF. The CDR3 nucleotides read TGTGCCAGCAGCCCGGGGGACAGGGGGCTAGGAGAGACCCAGTACTTC.

This chain uses TRBV19 with TRBJ1-1; D call uncertain. The germline V gene encodes CDR1 LNHDA and CDR2 SQIVND (reference sequence). V lost 5 bases and J 3 bases, leaving 16 bases between the germline ends. This CDR3 has 15 amino acids. The CDR3: CASSGVWESDTEAFF. CDR3 nucleotides: TGTGCCAGTAGTGGGGTCTGGGAGTCGGACACTGAAGCTTTCTTT.

The chain employs TRBV10-3 and TRBJ1-2, with a weak D call TRBD1 (6 bases). The V and J ends lost 6 bases and 8 bases respectively, with 25 bases between them. Germline V CDR1 and CDR2: ENHRY, SYGVKD. The CDR3 spans 16 residues. Here the CDR3 DNA reads TGTGCCATCAGAAGTGCCGGGACAAGCCTGGGGATCGGCTACACCTTC. Its protein product is CAIRSAGTSLGIGYTF.

The chain links TRBV4-1 to TRBJ2-7; 7 bases map to TRBD2. Germline trimming cut 3 bases from V and 1 base from J; bases unmatched to any gene: 0. This CDR3 is built from 13 residues. In germline, CDR1 is MGHRA, CDR2 YSYEKL. This CDR3 is CASSQGGSYEQYF. In DNA, the CDR3 is TGCGCCAGCAGCCAGGGGGGGTCCTACGAGCAGTACTTC.

J is TRBJ1-1 and V is TRBV29-1, with D uncertain. This CDR3 has 13 residues. Trimming left V 3 bases short and J 3 bases short, with 11 bases between. CDR1 and CDR2 from the germline V gene are SQVTM and ANQGSEA. CDR3 nucleotide sequence: TGCAGCGTTGATGAGGGTCGGTACACTGAAGCTTTCTTT. Amino acids: CSVDEGRYTEAFF.

The rearrangement links TRBV4-1 to TRBJ2-1; TRBD1 matches at 9 bases. Germline lookup yields CDR1 MGHRA and CDR2 YSYEKL. The CDR3 spans 14 residues. V lost 2 bases to trimming and J lost 9 bases; unmatched junction nucleotides: 5. The DNA for the CDR3 is TGCGCCAGCAGCCAACCGGGACAGGGTCGTGAGCAGTTCTTC. It translates to CASSQPGQGREQFF.

The chain uses TRBV18 and TRBJ2-3; TRBD1 matches at 7 bases. Germline V gene sequence: CDR1 KGHSH, CDR2 LQKENI. The CDR3 runs to 13 residues. The V gene end was trimmed by 3 bases and the J gene end by 13 bases; junction bases not matched to a gene: 10. The CDR3: CASSPVERGQKYF. CDR3 nucleotides: TGTGCCAGCTCACCGGTCGAACGGGGACAGAAGTATTTT.

The chain links TRBV7-2 to TRBJ2-3; TRBD2 agrees at 9 bases. CDR3 length: 16 residues. V was clipped by 4 bases and J by 3 bases; unmatched bases: 8. Germline-derived CDR1 and CDR2 are SGHTA and FQGNSA. The CDR3 DNA reads TGTGCCAGCAGCTACGCAGCGGGAGGTGGGACAGATACGCAGTATTTT. Translation gives CASSYAAGGGTDTQYF.

The chain joins TRBV30 to TRBJ1-5; 10 positions match TRBD1. CDR3 size: 13 residues. Germline lookup yields CDR1 GTSNPN and CDR2 SVGIG (reference sequence). The CDR3 loop reads CALDRGAGQPQHF. The CDR3, as DNA: TGTGCTCTGGACAGGGGGGCGGGTCAGCCCCAGCATTTT.

This chain joins TRBV19 and TRBJ2-5; 15 nucleotides align to TRBD2. J was trimmed by 5 bases and V by 4 bases; bases with no gene match: 5. The CDR3 totals 16 residues. Germline lookup yields CDR1 LNHDA and CDR2 SQIVND (reference sequence). CDR3 amino acids: CASSTWTSGREETQYF. The CDR3 nucleotides read TGTGCCAGTAGTACCTGGACTAGCGGGAGGGAGGAGACCCAGTACTTC.

The V gene is TRBV13, the J gene TRBJ2-5, with D perhaps matching TRBD2 (6 bases). Trimming took 4 bases from V and 3 from J, leaving 18 bases between them. The CDR3 contains 16 residues. The germline CDR1 and CDR2 sequences are PRHDT and FYEKMQ (reference sequence). The CDR3 region is CASSSYKGGQKETQYF. Here the CDR3 DNA reads TGTGCCAGCAGCTCCTATAAGGGAGGCCAGAAAGAGACCCAGTACTTC.

This chain joins TRBV2 and TRBJ2-5; 10 nucleotides agree with TRBD1. Judging by the DNA end, TRBJ2-7 fits better; the J call may be wrong. The CDR3 length is 13 residues. The germline V gene encodes CDR1 SNHLY and CDR2 FYNNEI. DNA for the CDR3: TGTGCCAGCAAGAGGGACAGGGGCTACGAGCAGTACTTC. Translated, it gives CASKRDRGYEQYF.

The CDR3 DNA sequence: TGCGCCAGCAGCTTGTGGCCTAGCGAGTACGAGCAGTACTTC. Its translation: CASSLWPSEYEQYF. This chain joins TRBV5-1 and TRBJ2-7, with D perhaps TRBD2 (6 bases). The germline V gene has CDR1 SGHRS and CDR2 YFSETQ. Trimming removed 1 base at V and 4 bases at J, with 12 bases between. The CDR3 covers 14 residues.